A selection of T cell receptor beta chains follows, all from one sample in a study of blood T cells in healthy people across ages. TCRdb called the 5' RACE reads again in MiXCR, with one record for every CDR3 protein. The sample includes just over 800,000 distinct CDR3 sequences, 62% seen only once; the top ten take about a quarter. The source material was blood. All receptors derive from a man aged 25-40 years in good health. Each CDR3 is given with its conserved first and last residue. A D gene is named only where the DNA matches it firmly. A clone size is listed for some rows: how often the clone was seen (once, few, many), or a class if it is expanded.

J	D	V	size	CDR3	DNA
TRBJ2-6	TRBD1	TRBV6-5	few	CASSSRGQGAGANVLTF	TGTGCCAGCAGTTCAAGGGGACAGGGGGCTGGGGCCAACGTCCTGACTTTC
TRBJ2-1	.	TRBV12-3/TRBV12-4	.	CASSSGEEQFF	TGTGCCAGCAGTTCAGGGGAGGAGCAGTTCTTC
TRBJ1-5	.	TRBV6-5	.	CASSYGRGSNQPQHF	TGTGCCAGCAGTTACGGCAGGGGATCAAATCAGCCCCAGCATTTT
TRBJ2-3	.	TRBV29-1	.	CSVENGREPPDTQYF	TGCAGCGTTGAAAACGGGCGGGAACCCCCAGATACGCAGTATTTT
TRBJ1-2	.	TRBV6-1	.	CASRGAQTINYGYTF	TGTGCCAGCAGGGGAGCACAAACGATTAACTATGGCTACACCTTC
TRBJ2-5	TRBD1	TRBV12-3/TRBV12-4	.	CASRETGGQETQYF	TGTGCCAGCAGAGAAACAGGGGGACAAGAGACCCAGTACTTC
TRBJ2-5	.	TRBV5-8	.	CASRRLEGQETQYF	TGTGCCAGCAGGCGCTTGGAGGGTCAAGAGACCCAGTACTTC
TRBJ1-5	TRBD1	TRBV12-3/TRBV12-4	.	CASRGQGGSNQPQHF	TGTGCCAGCAGGGGACAGGGGGGCAGCAATCAGCCCCAGCATTTT
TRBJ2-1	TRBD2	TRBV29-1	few	CSVTSGAYVGFF	TGCAGCGTAACTAGCGGGGCCTACGTGGGGTTCTTC
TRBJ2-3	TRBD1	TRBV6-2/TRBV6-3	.	CASSPDRGPGTQYF	TGTGCCAGCAGTCCAGACAGGGGGCCGGGTACGCAGTATTTT
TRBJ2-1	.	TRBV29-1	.	CSVGLAGAQREFF	TGCAGCGTTGGGCTAGCAGGGGCCCAGCGGGAGTTCTTC
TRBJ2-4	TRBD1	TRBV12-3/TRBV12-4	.	CASSTWTGATYGQYF	TGTGCCAGCAGCACTTGGACAGGGGCAACCTACGGGCAGTACTTC
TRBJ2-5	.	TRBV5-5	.	CASSQAPGVKTQYF	TGTGCCAGCAGCCAAGCCCCGGGGGTGAAGACCCAGTACTTC
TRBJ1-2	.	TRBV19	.	CASSIDPRDDFNYGYTF	TGTGCCAGTAGTATAGACCCCCGGGACGACTTCAACTATGGCTACACCTTC
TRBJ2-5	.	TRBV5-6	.	CASSDRVQETQYF	TGTGCCAGCAGCGACCGGGTCCAAGAGACCCAGTACTTC
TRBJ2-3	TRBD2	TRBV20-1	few	CSAALASGGWGTDTQYF	TGCAGTGCAGCCCTGGCTAGCGGGGGTTGGGGCACAGATACGCAGTATTTT
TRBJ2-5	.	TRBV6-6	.	CATLDRPQETQYF	TGTGCCACCCTGGACAGACCCCAAGAGACCCAGTACTTC
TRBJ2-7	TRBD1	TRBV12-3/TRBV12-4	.	CASSFSTGVSYEQYF	TGTGCCAGCAGTTTTTCGACAGGGGTCTCCTACGAGCAGTACTTC
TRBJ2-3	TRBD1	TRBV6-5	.	CASSYGPGQGLDTQYF	TGTGCCAGCAGTTACGGTCCGGGACAGGGCTTAGATACGCAGTATTTT
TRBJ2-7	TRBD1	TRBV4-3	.	CASSHGTGEFEQYF	TGCGCCAGCAGCCACGGGACAGGGGAATTCGAGCAGTACTTC
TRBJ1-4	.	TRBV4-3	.	CASSQDNGQTNEKLFF	TGCGCCAGCAGCCAAGATAACGGACAGACCAATGAAAAACTGTTTTTT
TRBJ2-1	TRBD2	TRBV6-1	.	CASSAGTSGVYSEQFF	TGTGCCAGCAGTGCCGGGACTAGCGGGGTATACAGTGAGCAGTTCTTC
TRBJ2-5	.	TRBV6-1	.	CASSKGPPTVVEGWEQYF	TGTGCCAGCAGTAAAGGCCCCCCGACGGTCGTCGAGGGATGGGAGCAGTACTTC
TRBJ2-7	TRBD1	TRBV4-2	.	CASSQDRRQGFYEQYF	TGTGCCAGCAGCCAAGATCGCCGACAGGGCTTCTACGAGCAGTACTTC
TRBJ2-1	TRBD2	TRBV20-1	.	CSARGLAGASAWDEQFF	TGCAGTGCTAGAGGACTAGCGGGGGCCTCCGCGTGGGATGAGCAGTTCTTC
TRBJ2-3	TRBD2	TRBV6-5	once	CASSYSSREGRTDTQYF	TGTGCCAGCAGTTACTCGTCGAGGGAGGGACGCACAGATACGCAGTATTTT
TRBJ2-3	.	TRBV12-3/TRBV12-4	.	CASSALRDTDTQYF	TGTGCCAGCAGTGCCCTCAGGGACACAGATACGCAGTATTTT
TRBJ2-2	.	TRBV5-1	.	CASSLGRTENTGELFF	TGCGCCAGCAGCTTGGGTCGGACAGAAAACACCGGGGAGCTGTTTTTT
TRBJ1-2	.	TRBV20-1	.	CSARVGGQVGYTF	TGCAGTGCTAGAGTGGGGGGACAAGTTGGCTACACCTTC
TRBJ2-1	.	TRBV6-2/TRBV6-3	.	CASKLGNEQFF	TGTGCCAGCAAACTAGGTAATGAGCAGTTCTTC
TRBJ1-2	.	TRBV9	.	CASSVGAGHYGYTF	TGTGCCAGCAGCGTAGGAGCGGGACACTATGGCTACACCTTC
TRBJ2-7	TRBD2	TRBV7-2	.	CASSLDGGAVNEQYF	TGTGCCAGCAGCTTAGACGGGGGGGCAGTAAACGAGCAGTACTTC
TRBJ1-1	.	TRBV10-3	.	CAISTEGWNTEAFF	TGTGCCATCAGTACCGAAGGGTGGAACACTGAAGCTTTCTTT
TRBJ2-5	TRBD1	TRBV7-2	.	CASTLGTGRETQYF	TGTGCCAGCACCCTGGGGACAGGGAGGGAGACCCAGTACTTC
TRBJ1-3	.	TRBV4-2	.	CASSQAGGRGGNTIYF	TGTGCCAGCAGCCAAGCGGGGGGCAGGGGTGGAAACACCATATATTTT
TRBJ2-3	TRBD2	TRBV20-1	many	CSARASGVSTDTQYF	TGCAGTGCTAGGGCTAGCGGGGTGAGCACAGATACGCAGTATTTT
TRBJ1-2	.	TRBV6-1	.	CASSQSKSGKYRLGGYTF	TGTGCCAGCAGCCAATCCAAGTCAGGGAAATACAGGCTTGGTGGCTACACCTTC
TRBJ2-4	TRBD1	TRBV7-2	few	CASSFSSGTGNIQYF	TGTGCCAGCAGCTTCTCCTCCGGGACAGGGAACATTCAGTACTTC
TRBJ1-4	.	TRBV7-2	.	CASSLNWMREKLFF	TGTGCCAGCAGCTTAAACTGGATGCGGGAAAAACTGTTTTTT
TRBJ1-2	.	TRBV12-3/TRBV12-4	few	CASSLASGYGYTF	TGTGCCAGCAGTCTCGCGTCTGGGTATGGCTACACCTTC
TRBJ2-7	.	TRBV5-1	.	CASSRTQGGYEQYF	TGCGCCAGCAGCAGGACCCAGGGGGGATACGAGCAGTACTTC
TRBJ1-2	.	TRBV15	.	CATSRGSNYGYTF	TGTGCCACCAGCAGAGGGTCCAACTATGGCTACACCTTC
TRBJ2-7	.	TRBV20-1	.	CGASDWEQYF	TGCGGTGCTTCGGACTGGGAGCAGTACTTC
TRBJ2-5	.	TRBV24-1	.	CATSDFGGETQYF	TGTGCCACCAGTGATTTCGGGGGTGAGACCCAGTACTTC
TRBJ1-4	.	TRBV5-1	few	CASSLGPQGGDEKLFF	TGCGCCAGCAGCTTGGGCCCGCAGGGCGGGGATGAAAAACTGTTTTTT
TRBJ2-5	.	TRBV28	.	CASNLRGYQETQYF	TGTGCCAGCAACTTACGGGGGTACCAAGAGACCCAGTACTTC
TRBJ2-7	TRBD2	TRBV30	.	CAWSGSGGPYEQYF	TGTGCCTGGAGTGGAAGCGGGGGACCCTACGAGCAGTACTTC